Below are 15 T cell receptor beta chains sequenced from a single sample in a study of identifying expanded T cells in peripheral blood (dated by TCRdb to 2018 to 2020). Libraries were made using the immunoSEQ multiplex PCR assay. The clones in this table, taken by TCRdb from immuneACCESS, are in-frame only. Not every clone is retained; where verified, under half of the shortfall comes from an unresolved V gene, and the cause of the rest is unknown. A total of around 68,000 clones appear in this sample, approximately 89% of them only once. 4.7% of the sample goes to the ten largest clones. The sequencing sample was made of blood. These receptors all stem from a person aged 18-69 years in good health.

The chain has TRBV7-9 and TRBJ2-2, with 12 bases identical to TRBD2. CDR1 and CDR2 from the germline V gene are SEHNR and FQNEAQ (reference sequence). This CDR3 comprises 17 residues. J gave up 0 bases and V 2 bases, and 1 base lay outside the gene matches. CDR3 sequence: CASSLLAGGSNTGELFF. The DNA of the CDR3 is TGTGCCAGCAGCTTACTAGCGGGAGGGTCGAACACCGGGGAGCTGTTTTTT.

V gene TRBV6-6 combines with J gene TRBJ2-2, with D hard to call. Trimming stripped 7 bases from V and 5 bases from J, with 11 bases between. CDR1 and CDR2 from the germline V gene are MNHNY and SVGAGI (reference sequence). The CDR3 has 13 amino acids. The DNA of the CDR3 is TGTGCCAGCAAACCCGATTTGACCGGGGAGCTGTTTTTT. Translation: CASKPDLTGELFF.

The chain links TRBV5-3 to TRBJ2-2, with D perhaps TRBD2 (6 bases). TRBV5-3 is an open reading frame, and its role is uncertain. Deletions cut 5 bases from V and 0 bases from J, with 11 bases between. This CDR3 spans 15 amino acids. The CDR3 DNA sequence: TGTGCCAGAAGAACGGGACTCGCGAACACCGGGGAGCTGTTTTTT. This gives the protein CARRTGLANTGELFF.

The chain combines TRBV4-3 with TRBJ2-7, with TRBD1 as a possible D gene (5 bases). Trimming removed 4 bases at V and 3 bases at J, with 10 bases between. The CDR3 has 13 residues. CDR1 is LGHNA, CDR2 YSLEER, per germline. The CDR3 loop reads CASSRGLIYEQYF. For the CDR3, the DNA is TGCGCCAGCAGCCGGGGCCTAATCTACGAGCAGTACTTC.

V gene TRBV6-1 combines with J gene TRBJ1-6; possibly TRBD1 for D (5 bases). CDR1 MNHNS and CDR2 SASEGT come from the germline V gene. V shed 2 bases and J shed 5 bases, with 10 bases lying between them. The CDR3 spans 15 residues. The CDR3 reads CASSEKQEHNSPLHF. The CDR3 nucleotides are TGTGCCAGCAGTGAAAAACAGGAACATAATTCACCCCTCCACTTT.

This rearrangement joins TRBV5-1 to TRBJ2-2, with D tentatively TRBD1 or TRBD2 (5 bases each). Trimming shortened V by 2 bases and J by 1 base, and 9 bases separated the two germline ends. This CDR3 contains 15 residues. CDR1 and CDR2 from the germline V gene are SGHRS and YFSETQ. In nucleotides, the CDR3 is TGCGCCAGCAGCTTCGGGACGGTGAACACCGGGGAGCTGTTTTTT. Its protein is CASSFGTVNTGELFF. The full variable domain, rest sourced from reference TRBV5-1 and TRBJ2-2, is KAGVTQTPRYLIKTRGQQVTLSCSPISGHRSVSWYQQTPGQGLQFLFEYFSETQRNKGNFPGRFSGRQFSNSRSEMNVSTLELGDSALYLCASSFGTVNTGELFFGEGSRLTVL.

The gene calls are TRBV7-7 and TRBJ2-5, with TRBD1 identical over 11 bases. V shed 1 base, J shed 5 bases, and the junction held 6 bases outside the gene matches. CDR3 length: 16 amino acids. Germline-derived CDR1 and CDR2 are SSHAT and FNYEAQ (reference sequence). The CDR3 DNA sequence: TGTGCCAGCAGCTTAGGGACAGGGGGCGCCGGGGAGACCCAGTACTTC. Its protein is CASSLGTGGAGETQYF.

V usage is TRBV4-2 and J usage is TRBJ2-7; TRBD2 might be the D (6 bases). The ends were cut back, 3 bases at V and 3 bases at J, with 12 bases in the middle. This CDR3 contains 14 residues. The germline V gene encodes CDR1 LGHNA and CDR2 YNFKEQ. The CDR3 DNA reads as TGTGCCAGCAGCCAGGAGGGAACCGACTACGAGCAGTACTTC. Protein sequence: CASSQEGTDYEQYF.

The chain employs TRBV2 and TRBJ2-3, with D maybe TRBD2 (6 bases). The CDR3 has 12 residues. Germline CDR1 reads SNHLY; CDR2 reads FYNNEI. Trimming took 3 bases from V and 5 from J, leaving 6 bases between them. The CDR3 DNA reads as TGTGCCAGCAGTGAGGGAGGAGATACGCAGTATTTT. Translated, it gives CASSEGGDTQYF.

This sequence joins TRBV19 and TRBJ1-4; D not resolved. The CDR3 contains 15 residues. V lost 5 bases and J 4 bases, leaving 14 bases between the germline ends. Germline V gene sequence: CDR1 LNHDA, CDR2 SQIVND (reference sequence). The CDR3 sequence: CASSLTPSSNEKLFF. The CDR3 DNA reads TGTGCCAGTAGTCTTACACCATCAAGTAATGAAAAACTGTTTTTT.

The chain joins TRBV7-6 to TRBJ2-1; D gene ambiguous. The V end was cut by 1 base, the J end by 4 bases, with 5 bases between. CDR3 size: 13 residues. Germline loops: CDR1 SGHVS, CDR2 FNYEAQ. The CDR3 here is CASSLGAYNEQFF. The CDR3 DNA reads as TGTGCCAGCAGCTTAGGGGCGTACAATGAGCAGTTCTTC.

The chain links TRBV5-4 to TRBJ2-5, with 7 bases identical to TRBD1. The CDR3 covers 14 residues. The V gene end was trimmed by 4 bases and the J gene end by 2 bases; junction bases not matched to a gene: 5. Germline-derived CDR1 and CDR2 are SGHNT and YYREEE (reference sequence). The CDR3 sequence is CASSPGQTQETQYF. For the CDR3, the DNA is TGTGCCAGCAGCCCGGGACAGACTCAAGAGACCCAGTACTTC.

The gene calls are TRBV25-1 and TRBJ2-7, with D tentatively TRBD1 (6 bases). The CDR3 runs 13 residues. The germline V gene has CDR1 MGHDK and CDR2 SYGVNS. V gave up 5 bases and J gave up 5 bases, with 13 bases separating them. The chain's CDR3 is CASSWSRGNEQYF. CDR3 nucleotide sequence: TGTGCCAGCAGTTGGTCCAGGGGCAACGAGCAGTACTTC.

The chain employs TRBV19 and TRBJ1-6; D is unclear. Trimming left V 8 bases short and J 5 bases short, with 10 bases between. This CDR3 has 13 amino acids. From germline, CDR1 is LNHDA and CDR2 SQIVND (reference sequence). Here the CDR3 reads CASATENNSPLHF. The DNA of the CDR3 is TGTGCCAGTGCTACAGAGAATAATTCACCCCTCCACTTT.

CDR3 sequence (DNA): TGTGCCAGCAGCTTAGTAGGGGCCGGGGGAGAGACCCAGTACTTC. This translates into CASSLVGAGGETQYF. This chain uses TRBV13 with TRBJ2-5; D is possibly TRBD2 (6 bases). CDR1 and CDR2 (germline): PRHDT, FYEKMQ (reference sequence). CDR3 length: 15 residues. Between the trimmed V and J ends, which lost 1 base and 4 bases, there was a span of 13 bases.